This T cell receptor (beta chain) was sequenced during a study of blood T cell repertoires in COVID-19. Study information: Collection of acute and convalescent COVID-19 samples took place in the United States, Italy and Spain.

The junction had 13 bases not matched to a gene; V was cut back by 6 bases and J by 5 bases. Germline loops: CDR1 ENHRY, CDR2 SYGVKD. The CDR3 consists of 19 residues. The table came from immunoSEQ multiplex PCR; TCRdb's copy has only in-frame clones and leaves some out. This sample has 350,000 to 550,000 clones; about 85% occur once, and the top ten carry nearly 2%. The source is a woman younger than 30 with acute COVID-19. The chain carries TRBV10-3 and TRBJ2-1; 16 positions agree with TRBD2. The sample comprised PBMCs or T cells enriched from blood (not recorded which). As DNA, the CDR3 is TGTGCCATCAGGGGACTAGCGGGAGGGCCAGAAGGGGCCGACAATGAGCAGTTCTTC. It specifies CAIRGLAGGPEGADNEQFF.